The sequence of this T cell receptor (beta chain) was determined in a study of read filtering for tumor transcriptome and immune sequencing. The CDR3 covers 14 residues. V was trimmed by 3 bases and J by 0 bases, leaving 7 bases between them. Per the germline V gene, CDR1 is SGHNT and CDR2 is YENEEA. From roughly 0.4 ug of RNA, a library with molecular barcoded alpha/delta and beta/gamma adaptors was made. From the reads, TCRdb called clonotypes with MiXCR, one entry per CDR3 protein. The repertoire includes about 61,000 distinct CDR3 sequences, around 21% of them detected once, and about an eighth sits in the top ten. Ten or more counts support this clonotype.

The chain recombines TRBV11-3 with TRBJ2-3; D is unclear. The sample was a population of CD138-negative cells sorted from bone marrow. The clonotype comes from a donor at least 40 years old with multiple myeloma. CDR3 nucleotides: TGTGCCAGCAGCTTCGCCAGAAGCACAGATACGCAGTATTTT. It encodes CASSFARSTDTQYF. Full variable domain (rest looked up from reference TRBV11-3 and TRBJ2-3): EAGVVQSPRYKIIEKKQPVAFWCNPISGHNTLYWYLQNLGQGPELLIRYENEEAVDDSQLPKDRFSAERLKGVDSTLKIQPAELGDSAVYLCASSFARSTDTQYFGPGTRLTVL.